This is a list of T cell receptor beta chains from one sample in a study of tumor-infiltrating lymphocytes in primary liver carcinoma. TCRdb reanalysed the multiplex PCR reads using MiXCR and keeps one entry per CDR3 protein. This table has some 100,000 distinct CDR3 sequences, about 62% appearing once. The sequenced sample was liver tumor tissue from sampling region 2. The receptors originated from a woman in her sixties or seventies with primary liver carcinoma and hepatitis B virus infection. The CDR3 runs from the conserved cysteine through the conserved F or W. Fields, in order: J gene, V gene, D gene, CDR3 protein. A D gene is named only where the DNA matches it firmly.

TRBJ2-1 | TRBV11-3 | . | CASSLGFGGTSYNEQFF
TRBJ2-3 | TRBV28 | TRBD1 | CASSIGQGTDMQYF
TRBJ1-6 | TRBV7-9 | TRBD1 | CASSYQGDNSSLHF
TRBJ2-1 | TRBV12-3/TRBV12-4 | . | CASSFLEGDSGEQFF
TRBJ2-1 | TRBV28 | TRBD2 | CVSGQTSGRTSYNEQFF
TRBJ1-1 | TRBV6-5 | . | CASSYDRYRDTEAFF
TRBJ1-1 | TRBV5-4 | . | CASSPPGGQNTEVFF
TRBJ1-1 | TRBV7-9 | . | CASSRVGAGAMDTEAFF
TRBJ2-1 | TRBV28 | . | CASRSTTGPAANYNEQFF
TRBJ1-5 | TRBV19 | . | CASRSEVYNQPQHF
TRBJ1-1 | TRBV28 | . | CVVTIMNTEAFF
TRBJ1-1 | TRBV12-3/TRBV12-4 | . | CASSRDLRRAFF
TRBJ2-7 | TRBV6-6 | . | CATLKAQGYEQYF
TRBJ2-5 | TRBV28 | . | CASSSANTQETKYF
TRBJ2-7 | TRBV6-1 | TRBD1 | CASSERQGYEQYF
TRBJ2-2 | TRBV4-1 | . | CASSQVRGSGGELLF
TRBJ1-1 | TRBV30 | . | CAWLILGTEAFF
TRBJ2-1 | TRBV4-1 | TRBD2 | CASSQLKLAGNIIEQFF
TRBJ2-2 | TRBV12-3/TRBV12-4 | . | CASRMEDIWELFF
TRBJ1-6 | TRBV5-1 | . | CASRRTQGLHSPLHF
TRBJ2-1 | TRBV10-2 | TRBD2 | CASGVAGGFNQFF
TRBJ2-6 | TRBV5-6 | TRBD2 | CASSPESSGTLSVANVLTF
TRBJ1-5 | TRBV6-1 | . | CASRDRVVSQHF
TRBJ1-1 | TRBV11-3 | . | CASSQDGLNTEAFF
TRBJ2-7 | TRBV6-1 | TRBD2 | CASSSGSGGRYYGQYF
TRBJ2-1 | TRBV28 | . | CASSSWRESSNEQFF
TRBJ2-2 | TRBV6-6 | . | CASSPTTSGDTGELFF
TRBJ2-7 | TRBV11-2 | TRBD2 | CASNYSGKTSGSEQYF
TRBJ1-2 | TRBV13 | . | CVNSFETNYGYTF
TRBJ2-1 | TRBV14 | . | CASSRQQGYEQFF
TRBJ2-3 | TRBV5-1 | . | CASSFAVVGRSTDTQYF
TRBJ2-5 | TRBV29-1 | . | CSAYSGLQDTQYF
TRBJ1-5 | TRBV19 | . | CASSMARHPNQPQHF
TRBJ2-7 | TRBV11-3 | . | CASSGRSSREQYF
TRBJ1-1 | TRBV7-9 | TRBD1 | CASSFSAGGTEAFF
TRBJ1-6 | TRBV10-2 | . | CASARFESRHNSPILF
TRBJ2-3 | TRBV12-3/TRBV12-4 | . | CVIQEGPGGGGTDTQYF
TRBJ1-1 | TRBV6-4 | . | CASSWQGGSEAFF
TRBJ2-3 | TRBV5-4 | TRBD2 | CASSRTSGPDTQCF
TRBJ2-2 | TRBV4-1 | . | CASSQVDMGFPTGELFF
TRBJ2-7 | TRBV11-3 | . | CATSDAGSYEQYF
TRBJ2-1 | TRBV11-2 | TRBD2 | CVSSLGGLDSNGQFF
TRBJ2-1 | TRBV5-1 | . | CASSISNGSSYNEQFF
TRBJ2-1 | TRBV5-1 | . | CARSLGDSYNEQFF
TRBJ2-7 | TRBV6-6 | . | CDSSYVGGYEQYF
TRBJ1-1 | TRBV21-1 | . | CASIFNRGWHTEAFF